This T cell receptor beta chain emerged from a study of CD8 T cells in ankylosing spondylitis. Whole-study results and caveats: Past studies reported some motif variants in reactive arthritis synovial fluid and blood.

Germline CDR1 LGHNT, CDR2 FRNRAP. This CDR3 has 13 residues. V was pared by 7 bases and J by 1 base, with 10 bases between. TCRdb analysed the 5' RACE reads with MiXCR anew, one entry per CDR3 protein. The table includes roughly 90,000 distinct CDR3 sequences, roughly 8.7% detected once. This clonotype was seen ten or more times. Its antigen remains unidentified. V usage is TRBV12-5 and J usage is TRBJ1-1, with D unresolved. The sample consisted of blood, either unsorted or a sorted T cell fraction (not recorded which). This clonotype originated in a male donor with ankylosing spondylitis or in good health (not recorded which). The DNA for the CDR3 is TGTGCTAGTGATGGGGTAAGGAACACTGAAGCTTTCTTT. Translation gives CASDGVRNTEAFF.